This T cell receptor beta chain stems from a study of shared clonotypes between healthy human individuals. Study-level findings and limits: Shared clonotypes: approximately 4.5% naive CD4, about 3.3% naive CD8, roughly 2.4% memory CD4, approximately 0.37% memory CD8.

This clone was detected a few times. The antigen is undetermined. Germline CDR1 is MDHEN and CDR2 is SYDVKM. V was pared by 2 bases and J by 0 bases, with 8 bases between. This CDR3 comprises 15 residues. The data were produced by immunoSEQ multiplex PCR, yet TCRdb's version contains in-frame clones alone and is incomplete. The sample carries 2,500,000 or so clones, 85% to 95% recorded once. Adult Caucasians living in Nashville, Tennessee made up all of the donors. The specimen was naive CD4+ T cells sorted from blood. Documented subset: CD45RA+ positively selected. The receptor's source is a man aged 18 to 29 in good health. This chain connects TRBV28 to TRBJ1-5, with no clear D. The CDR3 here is CASSLSPHSNQPQHF. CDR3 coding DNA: TGTGCCAGCAGTTTAAGTCCTCATAGCAATCAGCCCCAGCATTTT. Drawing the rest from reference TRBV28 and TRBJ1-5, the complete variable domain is DVKVTQSSRYLVKRTGEKVFLECVQDMDHENMFWYRQDPGLGLRLIYFSYDVKMKEKGDIPEGYSVSREKKERFSLILESASTNQTSMYLCASSLSPHSNQPQHFGDGTRLSIL.